A selection of T cell receptor beta chains follows, all from one sample in a study of shared clonotypes between healthy human individuals. Method: immunoSEQ multiplex PCR; TCRdb's copy keeps in-frame clones and lacks some. The sample has about 980,000 clones; 76% are singletons. The sample consisted of memory CD4+ T cells sorted from blood. Source of these receptors: a man between 18 and 35 years old in good health. Both conserved end residues are part of each CDR3. D genes are given only for firm matches. The size field is filled for only some rows; it gives once, few, many or a size class.

>16|few|TRBJ2-5|TRBV10-1|TRBD2
CASSESLAGKEVTQYF
TGCGCCAGCAGTGAGTCATTAGCGGGTAAAGAGGTGACCCAGTACTTC
>13|many|TRBJ2-3|TRBV9|-
CASSGHTGDTQYF
TGTGCCAGCAGCGGCCACACGGGCGACACGCAGTATTTT
>16|-|TRBJ1-2|TRBV2|-
CASRQGGGTDSYGYTF
TGTGCCAGCAGACAAGGAGGCGGGACCGATTCCTATGGCTACACCTTC
>15|-|TRBJ2-7|TRBV9|-
CASSPQGGSSYEQYF
TGTGCCAGCAGCCCCCAAGGCGGCAGCTCCTACGAGCAGTACTTC
>16|-|TRBJ2-2|TRBV18|TRBD1
CASSPPGQPNTGELFF
TGTGCCAGCTCCCCACCGGGACAGCCGAACACCGGGGAGCTGTTTTTT
>12|-|TRBJ1-5|TRBV30|-
CACKKEGQPQHF
TGTGCCTGTAAAAAAGAGGGTCAGCCCCAGCATTTT
>13|-|TRBJ2-4|TRBV18|-
CASSPSSVNIQYF
TGTGCCAGCTCACCCTCTTCGGTAAACATTCAGTACTTC
>14|-|TRBJ1-2|TRBV11-2|-
CASSLQGANYGYTF
TGTGCCAGCAGCCTCCAGGGAGCTAACTATGGCTACACCTTC
>13|-|TRBJ2-1|TRBV7-2|-
CASSSPGPNEQFF
TGTGCCAGCAGCTCCCCGGGTCCCAATGAGCAGTTCTTC
>13|-|TRBJ2-5|TRBV30|TRBD1
CAWSGQGQETQYF
TGTGCCTGGAGTGGACAGGGCCAAGAGACCCAGTACTTC
>13|-|TRBJ2-5|TRBV18|-
CASSLLARETQYF
TGTGCCAGCTCACTTTTAGCGAGGGAGACCCAGTACTTC
>13|-|TRBJ1-5|TRBV5-6|-
CASSLGSNQPQHF
TGTGCCAGCAGCTTAGGGTCCAATCAGCCCCAGCATTTT
>14|-|TRBJ1-2|TRBV28|TRBD1
CASSTGTVNYGYTF
TGTGCCAGCAGTACCGGGACAGTTAACTATGGCTACACCTTC
>17|-|TRBJ2-1|TRBV6-1|TRBD2
CASSASVGSGGYNEQFF
TGTGCCAGCAGTGCTAGTGTAGGTAGCGGGGGGTACAATGAGCAGTTCTTC
>14|-|TRBJ1-1|TRBV9|TRBD1
CASSSTTGHTEAFF
TGTGCCAGCAGCTCCACGACAGGGCACACTGAAGCTTTCTTT
>11|-|TRBJ1-1|TRBV29-1|-
CSVYGLTEAFF
TGCAGCGTTTATGGGTTGACTGAAGCTTTCTTT
>15|-|TRBJ2-7|TRBV7-9|TRBD1
CASSLPTGGGYEQYF
TGTGCCAGCAGCCTACCGACAGGGGGCGGATACGAGCAGTACTTC
>11|-|TRBJ1-5|TRBV6-6|-
CASSNGTPQHF
TGTGCCAGCAGTAATGGGACGCCCCAGCATTTT
>16|-|TRBJ2-2|TRBV9|-
CASSVGVQVNTGELFF
TGTGCCAGCAGCGTAGGGGTACAGGTGAACACCGGGGAGCTGTTTTTT
>14|few|TRBJ2-7|TRBV10-3|TRBD2
CAISGGRAAYEQYF
TGTGCCATCAGTGGAGGGAGGGCCGCCTACGAGCAGTACTTC